The 2 T cell receptor beta chains reported below all come from one sample, sequenced in a study of blood T cell repertoires in COVID-19. Repertoires were generated with immunoSEQ multiplex PCR, while TCRdb's copy carries only in-frame clones and drops some. The sample contains under 200,000 clones, roughly 87% of which appear only once. Sample: PBMCs or T cells enriched from blood (not recorded which). Source of these receptors: a man in his fifties who had recovered from COVID-19.

The chain employs TRBV13 and TRBJ1-1; D gene ambiguous. The CDR3 runs to 11 residues. Trimming pared 4 bases from V and 8 bases from J, leaving 8 bases between. CDR1 and CDR2 from the germline V gene are PRHDT and FYEKMQ (reference sequence). The chain's CDR3 is CASSWRAEAFF. CDR3 DNA sequence: TGTGCCAGCAGCTGGCGGGCGGAAGCTTTCTTT. The whole variable domain, filled in from reference TRBV13 and TRBJ1-1, reads AAGVIQSPRHLIKEKRETATLKCYPIPRHDTVYWYQQGPGQDPQFLISFYEKMQSDKGSIPDRFSAQQFSDYHSELNMSSLELGDSALYFCASSWRAEAFFGQGTRLTVV.

The chain joins TRBV7-8 to TRBJ1-4; no firm D call. The CDR3 consists of 15 residues. The V and J ends lost 5 bases and 8 bases respectively, with 18 bases between them. Germline V lookup: CDR1 SGHVS, CDR2 FQNEAQ. CDR3 DNA sequence: TGTGCCAGCAGCCCTTTTAGCGGGGAGAAAGAAAAACTGTTTTTT. Amino acid sequence: CASSPFSGEKEKLFF.